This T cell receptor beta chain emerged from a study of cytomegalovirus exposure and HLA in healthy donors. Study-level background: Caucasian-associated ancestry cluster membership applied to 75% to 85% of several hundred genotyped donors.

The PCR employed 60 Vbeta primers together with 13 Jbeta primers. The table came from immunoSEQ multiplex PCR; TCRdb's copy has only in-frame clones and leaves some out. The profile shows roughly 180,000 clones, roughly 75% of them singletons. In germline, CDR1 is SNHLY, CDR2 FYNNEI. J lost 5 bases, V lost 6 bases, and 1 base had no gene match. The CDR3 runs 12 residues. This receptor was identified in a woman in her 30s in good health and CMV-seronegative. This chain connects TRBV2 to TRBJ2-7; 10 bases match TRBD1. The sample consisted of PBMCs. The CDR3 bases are TGTGCCAGCAGGGACAGGGGGGACGAGCAGTACTTC. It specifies CASRDRGDEQYF.